The 22 T cell receptor beta chains given below trace back to one sample, sequenced in a study of molecular identifiers for immune sequencing clone quantification (dated by TCRdb to the late 2010s). The method was PCR. The run used a NextSeq 500. The public sequencing data were trimmed at Q25 with fastp and processed into clonotypes with MiXCR by TCRdb, which kept only in-frame beta chains. Each entry is one CDR3 protein sequence, shown with its most common DNA and genes. The sample table shows about 510,000 distinct CDR3 sequences, and around 23% are seen once. The ten largest clones take up around 0.78% of the sample. The sequencing input was naive CD8+ T cells from blood, with Jurkat cell RNA spiked in. The meaning of the sample's cell subset or site label: FACS-sorted CD8+CD4-CCR7+CD45RA+ naive T cells. These receptors all come from a human donor in good health. Some libraries in this study had Jurkat cell RNA spiked in.

CDR3 bases: TGTGCCAGTGAGGGAGATACGCAGTATTTT. It yields the protein CASEGDTQYF. The chain carries TRBV19 and TRBJ2-3, with a possible D match to TRBD2 (5 bases). The CDR3 loop spans 10 amino acids. In germline, CDR1 is LNHDA, CDR2 SQIVND (reference sequence). V gave up 8 bases and J gave up 5 bases, with 5 bases separating them. The complete variable domain, with remaining parts taken from reference TRBV19 and TRBJ2-3, reads DGGITQSPKYLFRKEGQNVTLSCEQNLNHDAMYWYRQDPGQGLRLIYYSQIVNDFQKGDIAEGYSVSREKKESFPLTVTSAQKNPTAFYLCASEGDTQYFGPGTRLTVL.

In regard to this clonotype: Given a much more abundant clone one base away, this may be a read error. This chain uses TRBV5-1 with TRBJ2-5; D tentatively fits TRBD1 or TRBD2 (9 bases each). The ends were cut back, 7 bases at V and 5 bases at J, with 33 bases in the middle. Germline values: CDR1 SGHRS, CDR2 YFSETQ. The CDR3 extends over 19 amino acids. The CDR3 DNA reads TGCGCCAGCGGCCCCGACAGGGGGTCCGGACTAGCGCCCTATGAGACCCAGTACTTC. This gives the protein CASGPDRGSGLAPYETQYF.

As regards this clonotype: A single base separates this from a much larger clone, so it may be a read error. The J gene is TRBJ2-2, the V gene TRBV24-1; possible D gene TRBD2, 5 bases. Germline-derived CDR1 and CDR2 are KGHDR and SFDVKD. This CDR3 is built from 11 residues. The CDR3 DNA is TGTGCCACCAGTTTGTCCGGGGAGCTGCTTTTT. Translating it yields CATSLSGELLF.

The chain combines TRBV3-1 with TRBJ1-1; 9 bases map to TRBD1. Germline CDR1 and CDR2: LGHDT and YNNKEL (reference sequence). After removal of 4 bases from V and 1 base from J, the junction contained 7 bases not matched to a gene. CDR3 length: 16 amino acids. The CDR3 protein is CASSPGTGYTNTEAFF. The CDR3 bases are TGTGCCAGCAGCCCGGGGACAGGGTATACGAACACTGAAGCTTTCTTT.

This clonotype was observed a few times. The J gene is TRBJ2-7, the V gene TRBV29-1; D unclear. The CDR3 spans 11 residues. V lost 3 bases to trimming and J lost 4 bases, with 7 bases between them. The V gene's germline CDR1 is SQVTM and CDR2 ANQGSEA. In DNA form, the CDR3 reads TGCAGCGTTGAGAGCGTATACGAGCAGTACTTC. Translated, it gives CSVESVYEQYF.

As to this clonotype: A much more abundant neighbour one base away suggests this may be a read error. The genes are TRBV19 and TRBJ2-7, with 10 bases lining up with TRBD1. The CDR3 contains 15 residues. V was clipped by 4 bases and J by 6 bases; unmatched bases: 9. Germline V gives CDR1 LNHDA, CDR2 SQIVND (reference sequence). This chain's CDR3 is CASSTTPGTGVEQYF. CDR3 DNA: TGTGCCAGTAGTACTACACCCGGGACAGGGGTCGAGCAGTACTTC.

This clonotype has just one count. A read error may produce the germline difference seen at one junction end. The V call is TRBV7-9, the J call TRBJ1-1, with 11 positions matching TRBD1. The CDR3 runs to 17 residues. Germline assignment: CDR1 SEHNR and CDR2 FQNEAQ (reference sequence). This CDR3 is CASSSWTGGTFNTEAFF. The DNA of the CDR3 is TGTGCCAGCAGCAGTTGGACAGGGGGCACCTTTAACACTGAGGCTTTCTTT.

The table lists this clonotype with a few counts. The chain links TRBV7-9 to TRBJ2-2, with D possibly called TRBD1 or TRBD2 (6 bases each). The CDR3 loop spans 14 amino acids. Per the germline V gene, CDR1 is SEHNR and CDR2 is FQNEAQ (reference sequence). V was shortened by 7 bases and J by 1 base, with 10 bases between the two germline ends. CDR3 nucleotide sequence: TGTGCCAGCATAGGAGGGGGGAACACCGGGGAGCTGTTTTTT. Its protein is CASIGGGNTGELFF. The full variable domain, its missing parts supplied by reference TRBV7-9 and TRBJ2-2, is DTGVSQNPRHKITKRGQNVTFRCDPISEHNRLYWYRQTLGQGPEFLTYFQNEAQLEKSRLLSDRFSAERPKGSFSTLEIQRTEQGDSAMYLCASIGGGNTGELFFGEGSRLTVL.

This clonotype was seen many times. CDR3 nucleotide sequence: TGCAGCGTTGACCACGGACAGGGTTCGACTGAAGCTTTCTTT. Protein product: CSVDHGQGSTEAFF. The chain carries TRBV29-1 and TRBJ1-1; 8 nucleotides line up with TRBD1. There are 14 residues in the CDR3. Trimming cost V 3 bases and J 5 bases; bases outside gene matches: 8. Germline V CDR1 and CDR2: SQVTM, ANQGSEA. The full variable domain, in which reference TRBV29-1 and TRBJ1-1 provide the parts outside the CDR3, is SAVISQKPSRDICQRGTSLTIQCQVDSQVTMMFWYRQQPGQSLTLIATANQGSEATYESGFVIDKFPISRPNLTFSTLTVSNMSPEDSSIYLCSVDHGQGSTEAFFGQGTRLTVV.

Comments on this clonotype: This could be a read error, since a much larger clone is one nucleotide away. This chain links TRBV7-2 with TRBJ2-7, with 10 bases matching TRBD1. Germline V gives CDR1 SGHTA, CDR2 FQGNSA. The CDR3 length is 17 residues. CDR3 sequence reads: CASSPPRGDRGAYELYF. The CDR3 DNA is TGTGCCAGCAGCCCCCCACGTGGGGACAGGGGTGCCTACGAGCTGTACTTC.

This clonotype has a count of ten or more. CDR3 region: CASSLMAGAGDTQYF. CDR3 nucleotides: TGTGCCAGCAGCTTGATGGCGGGGGCGGGAGATACGCAGTATTTT. The V and J genes are TRBV7-9 and TRBJ2-3; D is perhaps TRBD2 (7 bases). V was pared by 3 bases and J by 5 bases, with 15 bases between. This CDR3 is 15 amino acids long. From germline, CDR1 is SEHNR and CDR2 FQNEAQ (reference sequence).

This clonotype was counted at least ten times. The chain links TRBV6-6 to TRBJ2-3, with 7 bases aligning to TRBD2. The CDR3 has 16 amino acids. Germline V gives CDR1 MNHNY, CDR2 SVGAGI (reference sequence). Germline trimming cut 5 bases from V and 4 bases from J; bases unmatched to any gene: 12. The CDR3 sequence is CASSKYGGSVADTQYF. CDR3 nucleotide sequence: TGTGCCAGCAGTAAATACGGCGGGAGTGTCGCAGATACGCAGTATTTT.

This clonotype was seen repeatedly, ten times or more. The V call is TRBV9, the J call TRBJ2-3; TRBD2 agrees at 10 bases. The V gene end was trimmed by 7 bases and the J gene end by 5 bases; junction bases not matched to a gene: 10. Germline CDR1 reads SGDLS; CDR2 reads YYNGEE. CDR3 length: 15 residues. CDR3: CASGASGSFEDTQYF. Here the CDR3 DNA reads TGTGCCAGCGGGGCTAGCGGGAGTTTTGAAGATACGCAGTATTTT.

This clonotype was observed many times. V and J are TRBV29-1 and TRBJ1-3; TRBD1 might be the D (5 bases). The CDR3 length is 13 residues. CDR1 and CDR2 from the germline V gene are SQVTM and ANQGSEA. V lost 4 bases to trimming and J lost 4 bases, with 11 bases between them. The DNA of the CDR3 is TGCAGCGTTGTGTGGGGGTACGGAAACACCATATATTTT. Its protein is CSVVWGYGNTIYF.

In this sample, this clonotype turned up a few times. In nucleotides, the CDR3 is TGTGCCAGCAGCCAAGACCCTCCAGGGGGCAGAAGCGAGCAGTACTTC. This translates into CASSQDPPGGRSEQYF. The chain has TRBV3-1 and TRBJ2-7, with 8 bases identical to TRBD1. The germline CDR1 and CDR2 sequences are LGHDT and YNNKEL (reference sequence). V dropped 0 bases and J dropped 6; count of bases not matched to a gene: 10. The CDR3 has 16 amino acids.

This rearrangement joins TRBV6-5 to TRBJ1-5; D is unresolved. The CDR3 extends over 17 amino acids. Trimming left V 4 bases short and J 0 bases short, with 16 bases between. Germline V gene lookup returns CDR1 MNHEY and CDR2 SVGAGI. CDR3 sequence reads: CASSFTSPLDSNQPQHF. CDR3 coding DNA: TGTGCCAGCAGTTTTACGTCGCCCCTCGATAGCAATCAGCCCCAGCATTTT.

This clonotype was seen only a few times. The V and J genes are TRBV6-2 or TRBV6-3 and TRBJ2-7, with TRBD1 matching over 8 bases. V lost 6 bases and J lost 7; bases outside the gene matches: 14. Germline CDR1 and CDR2: MNHEY and SVGEGT. The CDR3 length is 15 residues. The CDR3 region is CASSRLIQGGKEQYF. The CDR3 DNA sequence: TGTGCCAGCAGCCGACTGATACAGGGGGGTAAGGAGCAGTACTTC.

Comment on this clonotype: An end of the junction does not agree with germline; a read error may underlie this. V usage is TRBV5-3 and J usage is TRBJ2-7, with D uncertain. TRBV5-3 is an ORF; its function is uncertain. The CDR3 sequence is 12 residues long. The CDR3 DNA follows: TGTGCCAGCAGCTTCAACTACTACGAGCAGTACTTC. Translating it yields CASSFNYYEQYF.

This clonotype has just a few counts. V and J are TRBV20-1 and TRBJ2-3; no clear D. CDR3 length equals 17 residues. The germline V gene has CDR1 DFQATT and CDR2 SNEGSKA (reference sequence). V gave up 0 bases and J gave up 0 bases, with 16 bases separating them. This CDR3 reads CSARDLRYLLSTDTQYF. CDR3 coding DNA: TGCAGTGCTAGAGATCTGAGGTACCTACTGAGCACAGATACGCAGTATTTT.

This clonotype came up a few times. This rearrangement joins TRBV3-1 to TRBJ2-3; 10 bases align to TRBD2. Germline loops: CDR1 LGHDT, CDR2 YNNKEL (reference sequence). The CDR3 extends over 20 amino acids. V shed 1 base, J shed 2 bases, and the junction held 15 bases outside the gene matches. CDR3 sequence (DNA): TGTGCCAGCAGCCAAGGCCCGTCTAGCGGGGGCCCCTCCGTCACAGATACGCAGTATTTT. Translation gives CASSQGPSSGGPSVTDTQYF.

This chain uses TRBV4-3 with TRBJ1-2; D is possibly TRBD1 (5 bases). CDR3 length: 16 residues. CDR1 and CDR2 (germline): LGHNA, YSLEER. The V and J ends lost 3 bases and 5 bases respectively, with 19 bases between them. CDR3: CASSHERLTELYGYTF. CDR3 sequence (DNA): TGCGCCAGCAGCCATGAGCGCCTGACAGAGCTATATGGCTACACCTTC.

This clonotype was found a few times. The V gene is TRBV7-9, the J gene TRBJ1-2; no clear D. The CDR3 is made up of 13 amino acids. The V gene's germline CDR1 is SEHNR and CDR2 FQNEAQ (reference sequence). The V end lost 4 bases, the J end lost 6 bases, and 12 bases lay between the germline ends. CDR3 sequence (DNA): TGTGCCAGCAGCTCACTAGACGAAAATGGCTACACCTTC. Residues: CASSSLDENGYTF.